This T cell receptor beta chain was sequenced in a study of T-cell reconstitution after alpha-beta-depleted transplantation in children. Notes on the study in general: At one year after transplant, newly produced T cells mostly accounted for T-cell counts and diversity. Expanded clones from the graft, numbering several hundred, reportedly supplied alpha-beta T cells about two months after transplant.

This clonotype was observed a few times. The antigen is unknown. As it was prepared, the TCRbeta library received unique molecular identifiers. MiXCR was run by TCRdb on the PCR reads, yielding one entry per CDR3 protein. Of about 220,000 distinct CDR3 sequences in the sample, 17% were seen once. V shed 4 bases and J 1 base; nucleotides not matched to a gene: 7. The CDR3 runs 15 residues. Per the germline V gene, CDR1 is SGHRS and CDR2 is YFSETQ. The gene calls are TRBV5-1 and TRBJ1-1; TRBD1 matches at 7 bases. This receptor was obtained from a male patient aged 2-15 years who had a stem cell transplant for acute lymphoblastic leukemia, so the T cells may come from the graft donor. The sequencing here drew on PBMCs, mostly from graft donor cells, taken 360 days after TCRalphabeta/CD19-depleted stem cell transplant. CDR3 sequence reads: CASSPSQGGNTEAFF. In nucleotides, the CDR3 is TGCGCCAGCAGCCCTTCCCAGGGGGGGAACACTGAAGCTTTCTTT.